This TCR beta chain stems from a study of blood T cell repertoires in COVID-19 (dated by TCRdb to the early 2020s). Regarding the complete study: Collaborator samples came from the United States, Italy and Spain and covered acute and convalescent phases of COVID-19. The repertoires were released in a freely available public database intended as a resource for research on the immune response to SARS-CoV-2. The dataset comprised deeply sampled blood TCRbeta repertoires from subjects exposed to, actively infected with, or recovered from COVID-19. Where available, HLA class I and class II types were obtained from metadata supplied by the sample provider rather than from assay-based typing. The prospective study material was composed of cDNA or gDNA derived from T cells, B-cell-depleted T cells, or PBMCs. Sample metadata almost always included a de-identified subject ID, COVID-19 status, age in years and sex. Samples came from the ongoing ImmuneRACE study (first 160 participants) plus 1,254 subjects from 6 global collaborators. Overall study results and their limits: The amount of clinical and demographic metadata varied by source and participant and was provided uncurated.

As for this clone: Its cognate antigen has yet to be identified. The record has no base qualities; no much larger clone is one base away.

A second Seattle source provided samples from volunteer blood donors who had recovered from COVID-19. The collaborating institutions used their own protocols to collect whole blood in K2EDTA tubes. For TCRbeta analysis, collaborator samples were shipped as frozen whole blood, as isolated PBMCs, or as DNA extracted from either sample type. From the cysteine through the phenylalanine, the CDR3 covers 17 amino acids. Only the CDR3 portion is preserved as DNA: 51 bases, with reading frame beginning at the first base. V loses 0 bases, J loses 2 bases, and the germline ends lie 17 bases apart. Based on the germline V gene, the CDR1 and CDR2 sequences are LGHNA and YNFKEQ. The immunoSEQ Assay, a bias-controlled multiplex PCR, was used to amplify TCRbeta CDR3 regions from genomic DNA. The study's own analysis went as follows. Within the assay, amplification of reference gene primers was used to estimate how many nucleated cells each sample contained. To quantify the absolute abundance of each unique TCRbeta CDR3 rearrangement, sequence reads were collapsed and filtered. For each sample, productive Simpson clonality was calculated as the square root of Simpson's diversity index over productive rearrangements. TCRdb retrieved this table from immuneACCESS and kept in-frame rearrangements only. Not all clones are present; in checked studies, unresolved V genes account for under half, and no reason is known for the remainder. The DNA was the basis for D and trimming; V, J and clone size are from that table. The sample table holds 150,000 to 200,000 clones, of which around 90% were seen once. Together, the top ten hold just under 4% of the sample.

This TCR was sampled from a woman between 55 and 75 years old who had recovered from COVID-19. The receptor chain draws on TRBV4-2 and TRBJ2-7; perhaps TRBD2 is the D gene, with 5 bases matching. The sequenced sample consisted of peripheral blood. The DNA reads TGTGCCAGCAGCCAAGATTTAGGTGCAGGAGGCACCTACGAGCAGTACTTC. This sequence encodes CASSQDLGAGGTYEQYF.